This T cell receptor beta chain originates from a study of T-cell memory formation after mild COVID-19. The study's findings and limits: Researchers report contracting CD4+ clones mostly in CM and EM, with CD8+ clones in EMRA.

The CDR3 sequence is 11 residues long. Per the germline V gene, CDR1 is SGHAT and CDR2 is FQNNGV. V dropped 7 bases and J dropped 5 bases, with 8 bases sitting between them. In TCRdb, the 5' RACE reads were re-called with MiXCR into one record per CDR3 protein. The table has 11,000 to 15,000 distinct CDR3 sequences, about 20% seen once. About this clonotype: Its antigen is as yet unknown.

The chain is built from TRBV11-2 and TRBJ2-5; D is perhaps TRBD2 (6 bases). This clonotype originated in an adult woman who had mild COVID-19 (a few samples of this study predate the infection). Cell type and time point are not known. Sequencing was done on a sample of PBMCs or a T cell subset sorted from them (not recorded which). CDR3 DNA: TGTGCCAGCAAGGGGAGGGAGACCCAGTACTTC. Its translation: CASKGRETQYF.